This T cell receptor beta chain was captured in a study of cytomegalovirus exposure and HLA in healthy donors. TCRdb's copy holds only in-frame clones and misses some; the assay was immunoSEQ multiplex PCR. The sample lists hundreds of thousands of clones, around 89% occurring once. The CDR3 has 18 amino acids. With V trimmed by 0 bases and J by 0 bases, 7 bases remained unmatched. Germline values: CDR1 SGHNT, CDR2 YYREEE (reference sequence). Comments on this clone: Other DNA sequences within the sample encode an identical CDR3.

V gene TRBV5-4 combines with J gene TRBJ2-1; TRBD2 matches at 9 bases. This clonotype was sampled from a woman between 18 and 30 years old in good health and CMV-seronegative. The sequencing sample was made of PBMCs. In DNA, the CDR3 is TGTGCCAGCAGCTTGGGGCTAGCGGGACCGAGCTCCTACAATGAGCAGTTCTTC. Protein product: CASSLGLAGPSSYNEQFF.